These 5 T cell receptor beta chains share one sample of origin, sequenced in a study of T cells in pancreatic ductal adenocarcinoma. No neoadjuvant therapy was given to the selected pancreatic ductal adenocarcinoma patients before their surgery. Assay used: immunoSEQ multiplex PCR; TCRdb lists only in-frame clones, some missing. Among over 100,000 clones listed, 90% to 95% were seen once. Sequences were obtained from PBMCs. These receptors all come from a human donor with pancreatic ductal adenocarcinoma.

This rearrangement joins TRBV28 to TRBJ2-1; 14 bases match TRBD2. J lost 0 bases, V lost 6 bases, and 1 base had no gene match. Germline V gene sequence: CDR1 MDHEN, CDR2 SYDVKM. The CDR3 has 16 residues. CDR3 loop: CASSGTSGSSYNEQFF. The CDR3 DNA follows: TGTGCCAGCAGCGGGACTAGCGGGAGCTCCTACAATGAGCAGTTCTTC.

This chain connects TRBV11-3 to TRBJ2-3; 8 positions match TRBD2. Losses at the gene ends were 7 bases for V and 4 bases for J; bases not matched to a gene: 4. The CDR3 totals 13 residues. Germline loops: CDR1 SGHNT, CDR2 YENEEA. The CDR3 DNA reads as TGTGCCAGCAAGCGGGAGATATCAGATACGCAGTATTTT. Its translation: CASKREISDTQYF.

The gene calls are TRBV5-6 and TRBJ2-3; a weak D match, TRBD2 (5 bases). The CDR3 spans 12 residues. Trimming pared 2 bases from V and 6 bases from J, leaving 7 bases between. Germline CDR1 SGHDT, CDR2 YYEEEE. The CDR3 here is CASSFGGDTQYF. The CDR3 DNA sequence: TGTGCCAGCAGCTTTGGAGGCGATACGCAGTATTTT.

The count of this clone is one. The rearrangement joins TRBV9 to TRBJ1-2; possibly TRBD1 for D (5 bases). The germline V gene encodes CDR1 SGDLS and CDR2 YYNGEE. Trimming took 4 bases from V and 3 from J, leaving 13 bases between them. The CDR3 covers 14 residues. The CDR3 region has the DNA TGTGCCAGCAGCCCGCTCTGGGGGGACTATGGCTACACCTTC. Protein product: CASSPLWGDYGYTF.

The chain couples TRBV30 to TRBJ1-3, with 7 bases matching TRBD1. The V segment lost 0 bases and the J segment 0 bases; nucleotides outside the gene matches: 5. Per germline, CDR1 GTSNPN and CDR2 SVGIG (reference sequence). The CDR3 runs 16 residues. This CDR3 reads CAWSVGGRSSGNTIYF. The DNA for the CDR3 is TGTGCCTGGAGTGTAGGGGGCCGAAGCTCTGGAAACACCATATATTTT.